These 2 T cell receptor beta chains were sequenced from one sample in a study of post-analysis software for immune sequencing data. Whole-study findings and limits: Controls had lower frequencies than patients of about 5 TRBV segments, which included TRBV5-6, TRBV5-1 and TRBV20-1.

The library was made from cDNA and included unique molecular identifiers. TCRdb itself ran the PCR reads through MiXCR, one entry per CDR3 protein. Of some 450,000 distinct CDR3 sequences listed, roughly 45% are singletons. No antigen is known for these receptors. Sequencing was carried out using blood. Receptor source: a girl between 5 and 17 years old with multiple sclerosis.

This clonotype was found a few times. The V and J genes are TRBV20-1 and TRBJ2-1, with a tentative D call TRBD2 (6 bases). The length of the CDR3 is 15 residues. The V gene's germline CDR1 is DFQATT and CDR2 SNEGSKA (reference sequence). The V end was cut by 5 bases, the J end by 4 bases, with 18 bases between. CDR3 protein: CSAPATRRAYNEQFF. CDR3 bases: TGCAGTGCTCCTGCGACCCGGAGGGCATACAATGAGCAGTTCTTC.

The sample holds a few counts of this clonotype. This chain uses TRBV20-1 with TRBJ2-7, with 8 bases identical to TRBD1. CDR1 is DFQATT, CDR2 SNEGSKA, per germline (reference sequence). The length of the CDR3 is 15 residues. Germline trimming cut 0 bases from V and 2 bases from J; bases unmatched to any gene: 6. Here the CDR3 DNA reads TGCAGTGCTAGAGACCAGGGGGCCCAAACCTACGAGCAGTACTTC. It codes for CSARDQGAQTYEQYF.